This is a list of T cell receptor beta chains from one sample in a study of T cell responses to AZD1222 COVID-19 vaccine. Repertoires were generated with immunoSEQ multiplex PCR, while TCRdb's copy carries only in-frame clones and drops some. The sample yields some 150,000 clones, around nine tenths seen once. The specimen was peripheral blood, collected on day 0 of AZD1222 vaccination. These receptors originate from an adult in good health. Each CDR3 is given with its conserved first and last residue. Each record gives: V gene, clone size, D gene, CDR3 length, J gene, CDR3 DNA, CDR3 protein. The D gene is left open where the match is weak. Some rows have no size entry. The others give once, few or many, or a class for an expanded clone.

V: TRBV5-1; size: NA; D: TRBD1; length: 15; J: TRBJ2-1; DNA: TGCGCCAGCAGCTCCGACAGGGATTCCTACAATGAGCAGTTCTTC; CDR3: CASSSDRDSYNEQFF
V: TRBV7-6; size: NA; D: TRBD2; length: 14; J: TRBJ2-1; DNA: TGTGCCAGCAGCTTAGCGTCTAGCGGGGGTGTCTGGTTCTTC; CDR3: CASSLASSGGVWFF
V: TRBV20-1; size: NA; D: TRBD1; length: 14; J: TRBJ2-4; DNA: TGCAGTGCTAGTGGCAGCCAGGGGGTAAACATTCAGTACTTC; CDR3: CSASGSQGVNIQYF
V: TRBV5-1; size: NA; D: NA; length: 14; J: TRBJ2-7; DNA: TGCGCCAGCAGTTTAGACAGTTTGGGGCGCGAGCAGTACTTC; CDR3: CASSLDSLGREQYF
V: TRBV14; size: NA; D: NA; length: 14; J: TRBJ2-3; DNA: TGTGCCAGCAAAAGGGGAAGCGCCACAGATACGCAGTATTTT; CDR3: CASKRGSATDTQYF
V: TRBV6-1; size: few; D: NA; length: 15; J: TRBJ1-3; DNA: TGTGCCAGCAGTGAACTTGGGGGCTCTGGAAACACCATATATTTT; CDR3: CASSELGGSGNTIYF
V: TRBV18; size: NA; D: NA; length: 14; J: TRBJ2-1; DNA: TGTGCCAGCTCCCGCAACCCCGGCGGCAATGAGCAGTTCTTC; CDR3: CASSRNPGGNEQFF
V: TRBV5-4; size: NA; D: NA; length: 12; J: TRBJ1-6; DNA: TGTGCCAGCAGTCAACCTGAGGAGCCCCTCCACTTT; CDR3: CASSQPEEPLHF
V: TRBV7-3; size: NA; D: NA; length: 12; J: TRBJ2-5; DNA: TGTGCCAGCAGCCCAAATGAGGAGACCCAGTACTTC; CDR3: CASSPNEETQYF
V: TRBV10-1; size: NA; D: TRBD1; length: 19; J: TRBJ2-7; DNA: TGCGCCAGCAGTGAGTCGGAGACAGGGGTGAAAGAATGGGACTACGAGCAGTACTTC; CDR3: CASSESETGVKEWDYEQYF
V: TRBV2; size: NA; D: NA; length: 12; J: TRBJ2-5; DNA: TGTGCCAGTCGGGACAACCAAGAGACCCAGTACTTC; CDR3: CASRDNQETQYF
V: TRBV5-6; size: NA; D: TRBD1; length: 13; J: TRBJ1-2; DNA: TGTGCCAGCAGCTGGGGGACAGGGAATGGCTACACCTTC; CDR3: CASSWGTGNGYTF
V: TRBV19; size: NA; D: NA; length: 14; J: TRBJ1-2; DNA: TGTGCCAGTAGTGCCCACCTAAGGGACTATGGCTACACCTTC; CDR3: CASSAHLRDYGYTF
V: TRBV5-8; size: NA; D: NA; length: 15; J: TRBJ1-5; DNA: TGTGCCAGCAGCTTGGGACAGTCGGGAGGGCAGCCCCAGCATTTT; CDR3: CASSLGQSGGQPQHF
V: TRBV28; size: NA; D: TRBD1; length: 13; J: TRBJ1-2; DNA: TGTGCCAGCAGGATGACAGGGGACTATGGCTACACCTTC; CDR3: CASRMTGDYGYTF
V: TRBV29-1; size: NA; D: TRBD1; length: 13; J: TRBJ2-5; DNA: TGCAGCGTTGAGGACAGGGCGTACAAGACCCAGTACTTC; CDR3: CSVEDRAYKTQYF
V: TRBV5-1; size: NA; D: NA; length: 14; J: TRBJ2-3; DNA: TGCGCCAGCAGGGGTGCGGCGAACCCAGATACGCAGTATTTT; CDR3: CASRGAANPDTQYF
V: TRBV19; size: NA; D: NA; length: 11; J: TRBJ1-1; DNA: TGTGCCAGTAGTATAGGGACTGAAGCTTTCTTT; CDR3: CASSIGTEAFF
V: TRBV7-8; size: NA; D: NA; length: 17; J: TRBJ1-1; DNA: TGTGCCAGCAGCATAACAGGGTTGGGCTTAATGAACACTGAAGCTTTCTTT; CDR3: CASSITGLGLMNTEAFF
V: TRBV7-9; size: NA; D: TRBD2; length: 14; J: TRBJ2-1; DNA: TGTGCCAGCAGCTTGACTAGCGGGAGCAATGAGCAGTTCTTC; CDR3: CASSLTSGSNEQFF
V: TRBV12-5; size: NA; D: TRBD1; length: 14; J: TRBJ1-5; DNA: TGTGCTAGTGAGGGACAGGGCGGCAATCAGCCCCAGCATTTT; CDR3: CASEGQGGNQPQHF
V: TRBV9; size: NA; D: NA; length: 14; J: TRBJ2-1; DNA: TGTGCCAGCAGCGTAGCAGCTTTATACAATGAGCAGTTCTTC; CDR3: CASSVAALYNEQFF
V: TRBV28; size: NA; D: NA; length: 11; J: TRBJ1-2; DNA: TGTGCCGGGGGGAACGACTATGGCTACACCTTC; CDR3: CAGGNDYGYTF
V: TRBV6-5; size: NA; D: NA; length: 15; J: TRBJ1-2; DNA: TGTGCCAGCAGTTACTCCGGGGAGGAAGGGTATGGCTACACCTTC; CDR3: CASSYSGEEGYGYTF
V: TRBV4-3; size: NA; D: TRBD1; length: 14; J: TRBJ1-1; DNA: TGCGCCAGCAGCCACCTCGACAGGGGCACTGAAGCTTTCTTT; CDR3: CASSHLDRGTEAFF
V: TRBV7-9; size: NA; D: TRBD1; length: 17; J: TRBJ1-2; DNA: TGTGCCAGCAGCCAGGGGGGGCCCCCCAGAAGAAACTATGGCTACACCTTC; CDR3: CASSQGGPPRRNYGYTF
V: TRBV7-3; size: NA; D: TRBD2; length: 18; J: TRBJ2-1; DNA: TGTGCCAGCAGCTTCGGGACTAGCGGGAGAAGAGTGGGCAATGAGCAGTTCTTC; CDR3: CASSFGTSGRRVGNEQFF
V: TRBV28; size: NA; D: TRBD2; length: 14; J: TRBJ2-3; DNA: TGTGCCTCGGGTACTAGCGTAAACACAGATACGCAGTATTTT; CDR3: CASGTSVNTDTQYF
V: TRBV27; size: NA; D: TRBD1; length: 13; J: TRBJ1-2; DNA: TGTGCCAGCAGTAATGACAGGGGGTATGGCTACACCTTC; CDR3: CASSNDRGYGYTF
V: TRBV27; size: NA; D: TRBD1; length: 14; J: TRBJ2-7; DNA: TGTGCCAGCAGCCCGGACAGGGTCTCCTACGAGCAGTACTTC; CDR3: CASSPDRVSYEQYF
V: TRBV25-1; size: NA; D: NA; length: 13; J: TRBJ2-5; DNA: TGTGCCAGCAACCTGGGGGGCCAAGAGACCCAGTACTTC; CDR3: CASNLGGQETQYF
V: TRBV6-5; size: NA; D: TRBD1; length: 14; J: TRBJ2-2; DNA: TGTGCCAGCACCCGACAGGGATACGCCGGGGAGCTGTTTTTT; CDR3: CASTRQGYAGELFF
V: TRBV29-1; size: NA; D: NA; length: 14; J: TRBJ2-3; DNA: TGCAGCTCCCGGCCCCTGCGGACGACAGATACGCAGTATTTT; CDR3: CSSRPLRTTDTQYF
V: TRBV29-1; size: NA; D: TRBD1; length: 15; J: TRBJ1-1; DNA: TGCAGCGCCCAGAACAGGGGCCACGAGAACACTGAAGCTTTCTTT; CDR3: CSAQNRGHENTEAFF
V: TRBV9; size: NA; D: NA; length: 16; J: TRBJ1-6; DNA: TGTGCCAGCAGCGCCAGACCCGGGGGCGATAATTCACCCCTCCACTTT; CDR3: CASSARPGGDNSPLHF
V: TRBV3-1/TRBV3-2; size: once; D: NA; length: 18; J: TRBJ1-5; DNA: TGTGCCAGCAGCCAAGATTTCGGGGGGGGGACTGGCAATCAGCCCCAGCATTTT; CDR3: CASSQDFGGGTGNQPQHF
V: TRBV7-9; size: NA; D: NA; length: 15; J: TRBJ1-6; DNA: TGTGCCAGCAGCTTAAGTCGGGGGGCTGGGTCACCCCTCCACTTT; CDR3: CASSLSRGAGSPLHF
V: TRBV10-1; size: NA; D: NA; length: 10; J: TRBJ1-5; DNA: TGCGCCAGCAGAGATCTGCCCCAGCATTTT; CDR3: CASRDLPQHF
V: TRBV9; size: NA; D: TRBD2; length: 17; J: TRBJ2-1; DNA: TGTGCCAGCAGCACCGACTTGGGACTAGCAATTAGCAGGGAGCAGTTCTTC; CDR3: CASSTDLGLAISREQFF
V: TRBV10-3; size: NA; D: TRBD1; length: 13; J: TRBJ1-2; DNA: TGTGCCATCAGTGAGGATACAGGGGATGGCTACACCTTC; CDR3: CAISEDTGDGYTF
V: TRBV6-1; size: NA; D: TRBD2; length: 18; J: TRBJ2-3; DNA: TGTGCCAGCAGTGAAGCCCGCCCCGGGACTAGGGGGGCAGATACGCAGTATTTT; CDR3: CASSEARPGTRGADTQYF
V: TRBV7-8; size: NA; D: TRBD1; length: 15; J: TRBJ1-3; DNA: TGTGCCAGCGGACCGGACAGGGGGGTGGGAAACACCATATATTTT; CDR3: CASGPDRGVGNTIYF
V: TRBV7-2; size: NA; D: TRBD1; length: 15; J: TRBJ1-5; DNA: TGTGCCAGCAGCTTATATCAGGGGGGGAATCAGCCCCAGCATTTT; CDR3: CASSLYQGGNQPQHF
V: TRBV9; size: few; D: TRBD1; length: 14; J: TRBJ1-2; DNA: TGTGCCAGCACTACTACGACAGGGGGAAGTGGCTACACCTTC; CDR3: CASTTTTGGSGYTF
V: TRBV7-9; size: NA; D: NA; length: 14; J: TRBJ1-5; DNA: TGTGCCAGCAGCAAGACAGATAGCAATCAGCCCCAGCATTTT; CDR3: CASSKTDSNQPQHF
V: TRBV29-1; size: NA; D: TRBD2; length: 15; J: TRBJ2-1; DNA: TGCAGCGTTGACAGGCTAGCGGGCCTTGGGAATGAGCAGTTCTTC; CDR3: CSVDRLAGLGNEQFF
V: TRBV7-2; size: once; D: TRBD2; length: 16; J: TRBJ2-7; DNA: TGTGCCAGCAGCGGGCGGACTAGCGGGAGGACCTACGAGCAGTACTTC; CDR3: CASSGRTSGRTYEQYF
V: TRBV2; size: NA; D: TRBD2; length: 16; J: TRBJ2-1; DNA: TGTGCCAGCAGTGACGGGAGGGGTCCATCCTACAATGAGCAGTTCTTC; CDR3: CASSDGRGPSYNEQFF
V: TRBV27; size: NA; D: TRBD1; length: 14; J: TRBJ1-5; DNA: TGTGCCAGCAGTTTATTACAGGGGAGCCAGCCCCAGCATTTT; CDR3: CASSLLQGSQPQHF
V: TRBV5-4; size: NA; D: NA; length: 16; J: TRBJ1-3; DNA: TGTGCCAGCAGCTTGGAGGGGTTAATCTCTGGAAACACCATATATTTT; CDR3: CASSLEGLISGNTIYF
V: TRBV29-1; size: NA; D: NA; length: 13; J: TRBJ2-7; DNA: TGCAGCGTTGAAGGGTTGGGGGCCTACGAGCAGTACTTC; CDR3: CSVEGLGAYEQYF